These 3 T cell receptor beta chains were sequenced from one sample in a study of CD8 T cells in ankylosing spondylitis. MiXCR, applied by TCRdb to the 5' RACE reads, yields one record per CDR3 protein. In the table there are 200,000 to 300,000 distinct CDR3 sequences, about 11% of which are singletons. The material sequenced was blood, either unsorted or a sorted T cell fraction (not recorded which). The receptors derive from a male donor with ankylosing spondylitis or in good health (not recorded which).

This clonotype was seen repeatedly, ten times or more. The rearrangement uses TRBV24-1 and TRBJ1-1; D possibly corresponds to TRBD1 (5 bases). CDR1 is KGHDR and CDR2 is SFDVKD in the germline V gene. The CDR3 runs to 14 residues. With 3 bases removed from V and 3 bases from J, the gap between germline ends came to 10 bases. CDR3 protein: CATSDGGGDTEAFF. The CDR3 region has the DNA TGTGCCACCAGTGATGGTGGGGGTGACACTGAAGCTTTCTTT.

The chain employs TRBV4-1 and TRBJ1-5; D gene uncertain. Deletions cut 0 bases from V and 3 bases from J, with 12 bases between. CDR3 size: 16 residues. The germline V gene has CDR1 MGHRA and CDR2 YSYEKL. The CDR3 DNA reads TGCGCCAGCAGCCAAGAGGCGAACAGACCCAATCAGCCCCAGCATTTT. Translated, it gives CASSQEANRPNQPQHF.

This clonotype occurred many times. J is TRBJ2-7 and V is TRBV27; 9 bases map to TRBD1. The CDR3 extends over 15 amino acids. Germline CDR1 and CDR2: MNHEY and SMNVEV (reference sequence). J lost 3 bases, V lost 2 bases, and 5 bases had no gene match. The CDR3 loop reads CASSLATGGFYEQYF. CDR3 coding DNA: TGTGCCAGCAGTTTAGCGACAGGGGGATTCTACGAGCAGTACTTC.